There are a few counts of the clone carrying this T cell receptor (beta chain). This record belongs to a study of blood T cell repertoires in COVID-19. About the study: The origin of the acute and convalescent COVID-19 samples was the United States, Italy and Spain.

The germline V gene encodes CDR1 SGHRS and CDR2 YFSETQ. CDR3 length equals 16 residues. V dropped 2 bases and J dropped 4; count of bases not matched to a gene: 8. Generated by immunoSEQ multiplex PCR, the TCRdb table keeps only in-frame clones and is missing some. The table lists about 250,000 clones, around 83% of them singletons. The TCR comes from an elderly man with acute or convalescent COVID-19. The V gene is TRBV5-1, the J gene TRBJ2-2; 7 bases match TRBD2. Input material: peripheral blood. The CDR3 nucleotides are TGCGCCAGCAGCTTACGGACTAGATCGGGCACCGGGGAGCTGTTTTTT. Its translation: CASSLRTRSGTGELFF.